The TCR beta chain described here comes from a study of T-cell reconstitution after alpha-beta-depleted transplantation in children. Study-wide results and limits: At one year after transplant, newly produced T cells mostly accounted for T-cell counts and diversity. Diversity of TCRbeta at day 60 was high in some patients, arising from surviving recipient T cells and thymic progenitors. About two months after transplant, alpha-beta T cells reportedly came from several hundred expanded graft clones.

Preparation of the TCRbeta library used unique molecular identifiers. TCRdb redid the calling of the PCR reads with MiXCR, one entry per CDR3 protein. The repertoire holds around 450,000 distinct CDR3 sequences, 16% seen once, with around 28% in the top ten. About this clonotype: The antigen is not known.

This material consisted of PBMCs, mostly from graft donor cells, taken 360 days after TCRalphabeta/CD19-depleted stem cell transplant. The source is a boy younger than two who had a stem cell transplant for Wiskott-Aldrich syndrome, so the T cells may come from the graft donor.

The CDR3 sequence: CASSRPLAGEKYTQYF. CDR3 DNA: TGTGCCAGCAGCCGTCCACTAGCGGGGGAAAAGTATACGCAGTATTTT. The J gene is TRBJ2-3, the V gene TRBV5-4, with TRBD2 matching 11 bases. Trimming at V came to 4 bases and at J to 7 bases, leaving 11 bases not matched to a gene. Germline V gene sequence: CDR1 SGHNT, CDR2 YYREEE (reference sequence). This CDR3 is 16 amino acids long.